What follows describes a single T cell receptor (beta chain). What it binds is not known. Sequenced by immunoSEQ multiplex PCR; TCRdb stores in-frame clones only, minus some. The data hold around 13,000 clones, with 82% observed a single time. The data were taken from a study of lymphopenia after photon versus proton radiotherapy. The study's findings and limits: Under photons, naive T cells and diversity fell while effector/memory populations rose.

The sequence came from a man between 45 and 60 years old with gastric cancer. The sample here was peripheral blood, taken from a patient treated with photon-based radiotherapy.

The CDR3 region is CASSFPNTEAFF. In DNA form, the CDR3 reads TGTGCCAGTAGTTTCCCGAACACTGAAGCTTTCTTT. The rearrangement links TRBV19 to TRBJ1-1, with D unresolved. The V and J ends lost 5 bases and 1 base respectively, with 5 bases between them. This CDR3 has 12 amino acids. The germline V gene has CDR1 LNHDA and CDR2 SQIVND (reference sequence).